This passage covers 21 T cell receptor beta chains from one sample sequenced in a study of OX40 agonist ivuxolimab in advanced cancers. The receptor library was made with the immunoSEQ multiplex PCR assay. Imported from immuneACCESS, the table was reduced by TCRdb to in-frame sequences with V and J called. These copies leave out some clones; in studies compared against another copy, an unresolved V gene accounts for under half, and the cause of the remainder is not known. The sample contains under 140,000 clones, about nine tenths of them found a single time. 0.27% of the sample comes from the top ten. The material was CD4+ or CD8+ T cells sorted from blood, obtained in a trial of the OX40 agonist ivuxolimab. These receptors all stem from an adult with an advanced solid tumor such as melanoma, head and neck, liver or kidney cancer.

Notes on this clone: The junction departs from germline at one end; a sequencing error may be responsible. The V gene is TRBV7-7, the J gene TRBJ2-3; 9 nucleotides align to TRBD1. CDR1 and CDR2 from the germline V gene are SSHAT and FNYEAQ (reference sequence). The CDR3 covers 16 residues. CDR3 sequence (DNA): TGTGCTAGCAGCTTAGGGACAGGGTATGCCACAGATACGCAGTATTTT. Translating it yields CASSLGTGYATDTQYF. Supplemented by reference TRBV7-7 and TRBJ2-3, the full variable domain reads GAGVSQSPRYKVTKRGQDVTLRCDPISSHATLYWYQQALGQGPEFLTYFNYEAQPDKSGLPSDRFSAERPEGSISTLTIQRTEQRDSAMYRCASSLGTGYATDTQYFGPGTRLTVL.

The J gene is TRBJ1-1, the V gene TRBV30; D ambiguous. Germline CDR1 reads GTSNPN; CDR2 reads SVGIG (reference sequence). This CDR3 region has 13 residues. V was pared by 3 bases and J by 6 bases, with 14 bases between. The CDR3 nucleotides are TGTGCCTGGAGGGTAGAGGCGCAAGCTGAAGCTTTCTTT. It specifies CAWRVEAQAEAFF.

This chain links TRBV6-6 with TRBJ2-4; 8 positions agree with TRBD2. This CDR3 has 16 amino acids. V dropped 6 bases and J dropped 0; count of bases not matched to a gene: 7. CDR1 and CDR2 (germline): MNHNY, SVGAGI (reference sequence). CDR3 residues: CASSLFSGVAKNIQYF. DNA for the CDR3: TGTGCCAGCAGCCTCTTTAGCGGGGTAGCCAAAAACATTCAGTACTTC.

The chain joins TRBV19 to TRBJ1-5; D is ambiguous. V lost 1 base to trimming and J lost 3 bases, with 10 bases between them. This CDR3 has 15 amino acids. Germline V gene sequence: CDR1 LNHDA, CDR2 SQIVND (reference sequence). In DNA, the CDR3 is TGTGCCAGTAGTATAGGACGTACGATCAATCAGCCCCAGCATTTT. This gives the protein CASSIGRTINQPQHF.

This clone was observed once. This sequence joins TRBV4-1 and TRBJ1-1, with D perhaps TRBD1 (5 bases). This CDR3 has 16 residues. Germline V gene sequence: CDR1 MGHRA, CDR2 YSYEKL. Trimming pared 4 bases from V and 1 base from J, leaving 16 bases between. This CDR3 reads CASSPMGYRTNTEAFF. CDR3 nucleotide sequence: TGCGCCAGCAGCCCCATGGGGTACAGGACGAACACTGAAGCTTTCTTT.

The rearrangement links TRBV18 to TRBJ1-1; D is unresolved. V was cut by 6 bases and J by 2 bases, with 10 bases left in between. CDR1 and CDR2 (germline): KGHSH, LQKENI. This CDR3 comprises 13 residues. CDR3 in amino acids: CASSFTVNTEAFF. CDR3 sequence (DNA): TGTGCCAGCTCCTTCACAGTTAACACTGAAGCTTTCTTT. Drawing the rest from reference TRBV18 and TRBJ1-1, the complete variable domain is NAGVMQNPRHLVRRRGQEARLRCSPMKGHSHVYWYRQLPEEGLKFMVYLQKENIIDESGMPKERFSAEFPKEGPSILRIQQVVRGDSAAYFCASSFTVNTEAFFGQGTRLTVV.

This clone came up once. V and J are TRBV30 and TRBJ2-1, with 7 positions matching TRBD2. The CDR3 totals 13 residues. The V gene's germline CDR1 is GTSNPN and CDR2 SVGIG (reference sequence). V lost 5 bases to trimming and J lost 7 bases; unmatched junction nucleotides: 8. The CDR3 region has the DNA TGTGCCTGGGGGGAGGGGTTTGGGAATGAGCAGTTCTTC. Amino acid sequence: CAWGEGFGNEQFF.

This clone was seen a single time. CDR3 in amino acids: CASAAGSAGANEQFF. Here the CDR3 DNA reads TGTGCCAGTGCCGCCGGGTCAGCGGGAGCCAATGAGCAGTTCTTC. The chain employs TRBV11-3 and TRBJ2-1; 8 bases map to TRBD2. This CDR3 contains 15 residues. The V gene end was trimmed by 9 bases and the J gene end by 6 bases; junction bases not matched to a gene: 13. The germline V gene has CDR1 SGHNT and CDR2 YENEEA. Combining the CDR3 with reference TRBV11-3 and TRBJ2-1 gives the whole variable domain EAGVVQSPRYKIIEKKQPVAFWCNPISGHNTLYWYLQNLGQGPELLIRYENEEAVDDSQLPKDRFSAERLKGVDSTLKIQPAELGDSAVYLCASAAGSAGANEQFFGPGTRLTVL.

The chain employs TRBV5-4 and TRBJ2-7; 9 bases line up with TRBD1. Per the germline V gene, CDR1 is SGHNT and CDR2 is YYREEE (reference sequence). The CDR3 runs 14 residues. With V trimmed by 1 base and J by 7 bases, 6 bases remained unmatched. The CDR3 here is CASSLSGTGREQYF. As DNA, the CDR3 is TGTGCCAGCAGCTTGAGCGGGACAGGGAGGGAGCAGTACTTC.

The chain is built from TRBV28 and TRBJ1-4; the match to TRBD1 covers 8 bases. Germline CDR1 MDHEN, CDR2 SYDVKM. The CDR3 length is 17 residues. The junction had 6 bases not matched to a gene; V was cut back by 2 bases and J by 1 base. CDR3 sequence: CASSLETGELTNEKLFF. Written as DNA, the CDR3 is TGTGCCAGCAGTTTAGAGACAGGGGAACTAACTAATGAAAAACTGTTTTTT.

In regard to this clone: This sample also contains other DNA sequences that code for the same CDR3. This chain links TRBV7-2 with TRBJ2-7, with unresolved D. The V gene's germline CDR1 is SGHTA and CDR2 FQGNSA. This CDR3 region has 11 residues. The V end lost 2 bases, the J end lost 3 bases, and 2 bases lay between the germline ends. CDR3 sequence reads: CASSLYYEQYF. The CDR3 bases are TGTGCCAGCAGCTTATACTACGAGCAGTACTTC.

This chain joins TRBV19 and TRBJ2-5; D is possibly TRBD1 (5 bases). Deletions cut 5 bases from V and 5 bases from J, with 12 bases between. This CDR3 region has 13 residues. Germline values: CDR1 LNHDA, CDR2 SQIVND (reference sequence). The CDR3 coding sequence is TGTGCCAGTAGTGGGGCCCTGACTGAGACCCAGTACTTC. Translating gives CASSGALTETQYF.

The rearrangement uses TRBV20-1 and TRBJ2-7, with 8 bases aligning to TRBD1. This CDR3 has 11 amino acids. Germline values: CDR1 DFQATT, CDR2 SNEGSKA (reference sequence). The trim removed 5 bases at V and 6 bases at J, leaving 3 bases unmatched. The DNA for the CDR3 is TGCAGTGCTGCACAGGGGGGCGAGCAGTACTTC. Residues: CSAAQGGEQYF.

The gene calls are TRBV19 and TRBJ1-5; 7 bases align to TRBD1. Germline V gene data show CDR1 as LNHDA and CDR2 as SQIVND (reference sequence). V lost 7 bases, J lost 2 bases, and 11 bases stayed unmatched. The CDR3 runs to 16 residues. The CDR3 here is CASTLYRGGGNQPQHF. The DNA of the CDR3 is TGTGCCAGTACCCTTTACAGGGGCGGTGGCAATCAGCCCCAGCATTTT.

This chain connects TRBV5-6 to TRBJ1-1; no definite D call. The germline V gene has CDR1 SGHDT and CDR2 YYEEEE. The CDR3 length is 13 residues. V gave up 0 bases and J gave up 0 bases, with 3 bases separating them. CDR3 sequence: CASSLGLNTEAFF. CDR3 coding DNA: TGTGCCAGCAGCTTGGGACTGAACACTGAAGCTTTCTTT.

V usage is TRBV7-9 and J usage is TRBJ1-5, with D unclear. V dropped 1 base and J dropped 0 bases, with 10 bases sitting between them. Germline V gene sequence: CDR1 SEHNR, CDR2 FQNEAQ (reference sequence). This CDR3 region has 16 residues. Here the CDR3 reads CASSLGLQDSNQPQHF. The CDR3 nucleotides read TGTGCCAGCAGCTTAGGTCTGCAGGATAGCAATCAGCCCCAGCATTTT.

This clone was seen a single time. V is TRBV4-3 and J is TRBJ2-3, with unresolved D. V dropped 3 bases and J dropped 0 bases, with 10 bases sitting between them. In germline, CDR1 is LGHNA, CDR2 YSLEER. The CDR3 totals 15 residues. CDR3 bases: TGCGCCAGCAGCCAGCAAGCTAGGAGCACAGATACGCAGTATTTT. Translating it yields CASSQQARSTDTQYF.

The CDR3 DNA reads TGTGCCAGCAGCTTTGCAGGGGCCGGTTACGCCGGGGAGCTGTTTTTT. Residues: CASSFAGAGYAGELFF. The chain employs TRBV5-5 and TRBJ2-2; maybe TRBD1 (6 bases). The CDR3 consists of 16 residues. The germline V gene has CDR1 SGHKS and CDR2 YYEKEE (reference sequence). V dropped 2 bases and J dropped 6 bases, with 17 bases sitting between them.

This clone was seen a single time. This chain connects TRBV27 to TRBJ2-5; D is perhaps TRBD2 (5 bases). CDR3 size: 14 residues. V dropped 3 bases and J dropped 5 bases, with 13 bases sitting between them. CDR1 is MNHEY and CDR2 is SMNVEV in the germline V gene (reference sequence). This CDR3 reads CASSFVRETETQYF. In nucleotides, the CDR3 is TGTGCCAGCAGTTTTGTAAGGGAGACGGAGACCCAGTACTTC.

The genes are TRBV19 and TRBJ1-2; the D gene is possibly TRBD1 (5 bases). The CDR3 is 13 residues long. Germline CDR1 LNHDA, CDR2 SQIVND (reference sequence). The germline V and J ends were trimmed by 5 bases and 0 bases, with 7 bases remaining between them. CDR3 region: CASSAGPNYGYTF. CDR3 coding DNA: TGTGCCAGTAGTGCGGGACCTAACTATGGCTACACCTTC.

The chain is built from TRBV20-1 and TRBJ1-2; D gene ambiguous. V dropped 1 base and J dropped 4 bases, with 4 bases sitting between them. Germline assignment: CDR1 DFQATT and CDR2 SNEGSKA (reference sequence). CDR3 length: 11 amino acids. CDR3 region: CSARVRYGYTF. The CDR3 nucleotides read TGCAGTGCTAGAGTCCGCTATGGCTACACCTTC.